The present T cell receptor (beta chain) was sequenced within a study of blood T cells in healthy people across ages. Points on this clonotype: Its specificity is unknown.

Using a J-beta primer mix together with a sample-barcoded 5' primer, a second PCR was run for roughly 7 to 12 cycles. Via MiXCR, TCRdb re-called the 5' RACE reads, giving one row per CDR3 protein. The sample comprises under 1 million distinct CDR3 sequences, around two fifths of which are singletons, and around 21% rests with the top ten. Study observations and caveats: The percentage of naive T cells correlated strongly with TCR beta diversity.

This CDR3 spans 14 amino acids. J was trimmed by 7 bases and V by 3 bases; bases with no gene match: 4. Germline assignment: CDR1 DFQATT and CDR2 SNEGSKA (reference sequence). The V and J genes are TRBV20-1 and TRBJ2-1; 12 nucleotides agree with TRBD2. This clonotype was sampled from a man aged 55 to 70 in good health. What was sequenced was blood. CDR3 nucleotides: TGCAGTGCTAGTGGGGGACTAGCGGGTAATGAGCAGTTCTTC. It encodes CSASGGLAGNEQFF.